The rows below give T cell receptor beta chains drawn from one sample of a study of CD8 T cells in Susac syndrome. TCRdb reanalysed the immunoSEQ multiplex PCR reads using MiXCR and keeps one entry per CDR3 protein. The repertoire includes approximately 260,000 distinct CDR3 sequences, roughly 95% of them detected once, and 0.1% sits in the top ten. The sample was CD4+ T cells from PBMCs. These receptors came from a human donor with Susac syndrome. CDR3s include the opening cysteine and the closing phenylalanine or tryptophan. Fields, in order: V gene, clone size, D gene, J gene, CDR3 DNA, CDR3 protein. The D gene is left open where the match is weak. Size tells how often a clone was seen (once, few, many) or the class of an expanded clone, and some rows leave it out.

>TRBV2|NA|NA|TRBJ1-2
TGTGCCAGCACCCGGGCAGGAGATCTCTATGGCTACACCTTC
CASTRAGDLYGYTF
>TRBV5-1|NA|TRBD2|TRBJ2-1
TGCGCCAGCAGCTCGGGGACTAGCGGGGCCGAGCAGTTCTTC
CASSSGTSGAEQFF
>TRBV3-1|NA|NA|TRBJ2-5
TGTGCCAGCGTCAAGGGGACTCAAGAGACCCAGTACTTC
CASVKGTQETQYF
>TRBV6-2/TRBV6-3|NA|TRBD1|TRBJ1-1
TGTGCCAGCAGTTACGTGGGACAGGGGCGATTGAACACTGAAGCTTTCTTT
CASSYVGQGRLNTEAFF
>TRBV2|NA|NA|TRBJ1-1
TGTGCCAGCGATTTCGCAGGATCAAGTACTGAAGCTTTCTTT
CASDFAGSSTEAFF
>TRBV6-1|NA|NA|TRBJ2-7
TGTGCCACCATGGGTCCAGGGACCAAAAACCTCTACGAGCAGTACTTC
CATMGPGTKNLYEQYF
>TRBV28|NA|TRBD2|TRBJ2-7
TGTGCCAGCACCAGCGGGAGCCACGAGCAGTACTTC
CASTSGSHEQYF
>TRBV29-1|NA|TRBD2|TRBJ2-4
TGCAGCGTTGAAGCACTAGCGGAAAACATTCAGTACTTC
CSVEALAENIQYF
>TRBV6-1|NA|TRBD1|TRBJ1-1
TGTGCCAGCACCCCGCCAAGGACAGGGATGGGCACTGAAGCTTTCTTT
CASTPPRTGMGTEAFF
>TRBV28|few|NA|TRBJ2-1
TGTGCCAGCAGTCTCGGGATCTACAATGAGCAGTTCTTC
CASSLGIYNEQFF
>TRBV23-1|NA|NA|TRBJ1-5
TGCGCCAGCAGACCAGTCAGCACAGGTCCTGGGGCGCCCCAGCATTTT
CASRPVSTGPGAPQHF
>TRBV10-3|NA|NA|TRBJ2-1
TGTGCCATCAGTGGACAGGAGTCCTACAATGAGCAGTTCTTC
CAISGQESYNEQFF
>TRBV20-1|NA|NA|TRBJ2-2
TGCAGTGCTAGCGAGAACACCGGGGAGCTGTTTTTT
CSASENTGELFF
>TRBV7-9|NA|NA|TRBJ2-7
TGTGCCAGCAGCCGAACCCAGGGTTACTACGAGCAGTACTTC
CASSRTQGYYEQYF
>TRBV25-1|NA|NA|TRBJ2-3
TGTGCCAGCATGTCTGGGGCCACAGATACGCAGTATTTT
CASMSGATDTQYF
>TRBV3-1|NA|NA|TRBJ2-7
TGTGCCAGCAGCATAGCCCACGAGCAGTACTTC
CASSIAHEQYF
>TRBV5-6|NA|NA|TRBJ2-3
TGTGCCAGCAGCACTCCCCCCGGCCCCGCCACCAATACGCAGTATTTT
CASSTPPGPATNTQYF
>TRBV29-1|NA|NA|TRBJ2-1
TGCAGCGTTGTGGAACCGGATGAGCAGTTCTTC
CSVVEPDEQFF
>TRBV15|once|TRBD1|TRBJ2-7
TGTGCCACCAGCAGAGGAGGCAGGGGGTTAGTCCACGAGCAGTACTTC
CATSRGGRGLVHEQYF
>TRBV6-5|NA|TRBD1|TRBJ1-2
TGTGCCAGCAGCCCAACCGGACAGGTGGCCTATGGCTACACCTTC
CASSPTGQVAYGYTF
>TRBV7-3|NA|NA|TRBJ2-5
TGTGCCAGCAGCTTCGGTCCGAGAGGGGAGACCCAGTACTTC
CASSFGPRGETQYF
>TRBV27|NA|NA|TRBJ2-7
TGTGCCAGCGGACCTCCCCCCTATCTTGAGCAGTACTTC
CASGPPPYLEQYF
>TRBV4-2|NA|TRBD2|TRBJ2-1
TGTGCCAGCAGCCAAGAGACTAGCGGGAGTGGGGTCTACAATGAGCAGTTCTTC
CASSQETSGSGVYNEQFF
>TRBV7-9|NA|NA|TRBJ2-5
TGTGCCAGCAGCTTTAGGACGGGGGAGACCCAGTACTTC
CASSFRTGETQYF
>TRBV2|NA|NA|TRBJ2-7
TGTGCCAGCCGGGGGCGCGCATTGGCCTACGAGCAGTACTTC
CASRGRALAYEQYF
>TRBV7-2|NA|NA|TRBJ2-1
TGTGCCAGCAGCCAGGACCCCGCGGCCTACAATGAGCAGTTCTTC
CASSQDPAAYNEQFF
>TRBV12-3/TRBV12-4|few|NA|TRBJ2-7
TGTGCCAGCAGTTTAGACAGAGCCTACGAGCAGTACTTC
CASSLDRAYEQYF
>TRBV7-9|once|NA|TRBJ2-4
TGTGCCAGCAGCCCCGGAGGGGCAGGGAGGAACATTCAGTACTTC
CASSPGGAGRNIQYF
>TRBV4-1|NA|TRBD1|TRBJ2-5
TGCGCCAGCAGCCTGGGAACAGGGGGTCGAGAGACCCAGTACTTC
CASSLGTGGRETQYF
>TRBV7-9|NA|NA|TRBJ2-6
TGTGCCAGCAGCAAACTCTCTGGGGCCAACGTCCTGACTTTC
CASSKLSGANVLTF
>TRBV4-2|NA|NA|TRBJ1-5
TGTGCCAGCAGCAAGGGGGGGCTTCAGCCCCAGCATTTT
CASSKGGLQPQHF
>TRBV20-1|NA|NA|TRBJ1-2
TGCAGTGCTAGAGACCGGTCTAACTATGGCTACACCTTC
CSARDRSNYGYTF
>TRBV18|once|TRBD1|TRBJ2-7
TGTGCCAGCTCACCACCTCGGGACAGGGGCTACGAGCAGTACTTC
CASSPPRDRGYEQYF
>TRBV27|NA|NA|TRBJ1-2
TGTGCCAGCAGCAAGGGGATTAATGACTATGGCTACACCTTC
CASSKGINDYGYTF
>TRBV25-1|NA|NA|TRBJ2-7
TGTGCCAGCAGTGTAAACAGGGTTTCCTACGAGCAGTACTTC
CASSVNRVSYEQYF
>TRBV12-3/TRBV12-4|NA|NA|TRBJ2-7
TGTGCCAGCATGCTGGGACTTAACTACGAGCAGTACTTC
CASMLGLNYEQYF
>TRBV20-1|NA|NA|TRBJ2-7
TGCAGTGCTCAACGCCCTTCCTACGAGCAGTACTTC
CSAQRPSYEQYF
>TRBV7-9|NA|NA|TRBJ1-4
TGTGCCAGCAGCCGGGACCATGAAAAACTGTTTTTT
CASSRDHEKLFF
>TRBV14|once|TRBD2|TRBJ2-3
TGTGCCAGCAGCCAACGGGGACTAGCGGGAGGAGATACGCAGTATTTT
CASSQRGLAGGDTQYF
>TRBV7-9|NA|NA|TRBJ2-6
TGTGCCAGCAGCTACCAACGCGGGAAGACTGGGGCCAACGTCCTGACTTTC
CASSYQRGKTGANVLTF
>TRBV5-1|NA|TRBD1|TRBJ2-5
TGCGCCAGCAGCCTGGGACAGGGGGCTGAGACCCAGTACTTC
CASSLGQGAETQYF
>TRBV5-1|once|NA|TRBJ1-4
TGCGCCAGCGCCCCCGGCCCAACTAATGAAAAACTGTTTTTT
CASAPGPTNEKLFF
>TRBV12-3/TRBV12-4|once|TRBD2|TRBJ2-3
TGTGCCAGCAGTCGGGGAGTGGGCGGGAGTTTTACAGATACGCAGTATTTT
CASSRGVGGSFTDTQYF
>TRBV4-2|NA|TRBD2|TRBJ2-5
TGTGCCAGCAGCCAAGGGACTAGCGGGAGTTCGAGGCAAGAGACCCAGTACTTC
CASSQGTSGSSRQETQYF
>TRBV12-3/TRBV12-4|NA|NA|TRBJ1-5
TGTGCCAGCAGTTTAAGATCCAATCAGCCCCAGCATTTT
CASSLRSNQPQHF
>TRBV20-1|NA|TRBD2|TRBJ2-1
TGCAGTGCTAGAGGAGCGGGAGGGCCGGGGAATGAGCAGTTCTTC
CSARGAGGPGNEQFF
>TRBV7-2|NA|TRBD1|TRBJ1-2
TGTGCCAGCAGCTCCGCCGGGACAGGGTTCGGCTACACCTTC
CASSSAGTGFGYTF
>TRBV12-3/TRBV12-4|NA|NA|TRBJ1-5
TGTGCCAGCAGGCCTAGACGGGGCAATCAGCCCCAGCATTTT
CASRPRRGNQPQHF
>TRBV28|NA|NA|TRBJ2-1
TGTGCCACCCGTCCCCCAGGGATGGGATACAATGAGCAGTTCTTC
CATRPPGMGYNEQFF
>TRBV12-3/TRBV12-4|NA|NA|TRBJ1-1
TGTGCCAGCAGTTTTGCCGGGGCGTCGGGAGCTTTCTTT
CASSFAGASGAFF
>TRBV2|NA|NA|TRBJ2-4
TGTGCCAGCAGCGAGTTTTTGGGGTTAGCCAAAAACATTCAGTACTTC
CASSEFLGLAKNIQYF
>TRBV5-4|NA|TRBD2|TRBJ2-1
TGTGCCAGCAGCTTGTTCGGGAGGGCCCGGAACAATGAGCAGTTCTTC
CASSLFGRARNNEQFF
>TRBV4-1|NA|NA|TRBJ2-1
TGCGCCAGCAGCCCGGACTGGTACAATGAGCAGTTCTTC
CASSPDWYNEQFF
>TRBV20-1|NA|NA|TRBJ1-1
TGCAGTGCTAGAGTGAACAGGGTGAACACTGAAGCTTTCTTT
CSARVNRVNTEAFF
>TRBV2|NA|NA|TRBJ2-1
TGTGCCAGCAGTGAAGGGCAGGTCTACAATGAGCAGTTCTTC
CASSEGQVYNEQFF
>TRBV20-1|NA|NA|TRBJ1-1
TGCAGTGCCCCCGAGGGGGGGTGGGGGAACACTGAAGCTTTCTTT
CSAPEGGWGNTEAFF
>TRBV12-3/TRBV12-4|NA|TRBD2|TRBJ2-1
TGTGCCATCCGATTGGGACTAGCGGTCTACAATGAGCAGTTCTTC
CAIRLGLAVYNEQFF
>TRBV20-1|once|TRBD1|TRBJ2-4
TGCAGTGCTAGGGGTAGATCCGGGACAGGGGGAAACATTCAGTACTTC
CSARGRSGTGGNIQYF
>TRBV5-1|once|NA|TRBJ2-1
TGCGCCAGCAGCTTGGGCGACCGGGGCTACTCCTACAATGAGCAGTTCTTC
CASSLGDRGYSYNEQFF
>TRBV18|NA|TRBD1|TRBJ2-3
TGTGCCAGCTCACCACAGGGGGCGAGTCGGGCAGATACGCAGTATTTT
CASSPQGASRADTQYF